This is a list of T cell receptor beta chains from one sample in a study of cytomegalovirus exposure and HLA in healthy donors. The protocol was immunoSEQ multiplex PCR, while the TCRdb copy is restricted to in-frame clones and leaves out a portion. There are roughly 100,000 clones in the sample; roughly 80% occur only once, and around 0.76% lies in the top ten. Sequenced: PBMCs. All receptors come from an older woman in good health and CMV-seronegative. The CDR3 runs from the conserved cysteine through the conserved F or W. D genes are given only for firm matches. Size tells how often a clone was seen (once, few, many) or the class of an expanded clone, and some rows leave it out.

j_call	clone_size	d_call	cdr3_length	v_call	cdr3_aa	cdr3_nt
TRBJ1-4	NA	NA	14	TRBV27	CASRTGRFNEKLFF	TGTGCCAGCAGAACCGGCAGGTTTAATGAAAAACTGTTTTTT
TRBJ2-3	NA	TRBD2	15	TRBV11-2	CASSFRGRGSDTQYF	TGTGCCAGCAGCTTTCGAGGGAGGGGCTCAGATACGCAGTATTTT
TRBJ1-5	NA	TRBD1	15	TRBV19	CASSVGTGGNQPQHF	TGTGCCAGTAGTGTCGGGACAGGGGGAAATCAGCCCCAGCATTTT
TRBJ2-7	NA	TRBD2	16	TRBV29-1	CSVTAAGALSDYEQYF	TGCAGCGTAACCGCGGCGGGAGCCCTCTCAGACTACGAGCAGTACTTC
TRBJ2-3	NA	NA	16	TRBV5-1	CASSFLAYTSTDTQYF	TGCGCCAGCAGCTTTCTAGCCTATACTAGCACAGATACGCAGTATTTT
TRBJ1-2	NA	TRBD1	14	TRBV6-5	CASTDPGTGWGYTF	TGTGCCAGCACCGATCCCGGGACAGGGTGGGGCTACACCTTC
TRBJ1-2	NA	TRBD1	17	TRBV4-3	CASSQADRERVSYGYTF	TGCGCCAGCAGCCAAGCGGACAGGGAAAGAGTTTCCTATGGCTACACCTTC
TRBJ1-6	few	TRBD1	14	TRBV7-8	CASSLGRGLSPLHF	TGTGCCAGCAGCTTAGGCAGGGGGCTTTCACCCCTCCACTTT
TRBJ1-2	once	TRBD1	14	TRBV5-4	CASRITGGSYGYTF	TGTGCCAGCAGAATTACAGGGGGGAGCTATGGCTACACCTTC
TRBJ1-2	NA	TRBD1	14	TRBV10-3	CAISESAGGYGYTF	TGTGCCATCAGTGAGTCGGCAGGGGGCTATGGCTACACCTTC
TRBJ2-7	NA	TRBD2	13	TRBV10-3	CAISPAGTYEQYF	TGTGCCATCAGTCCAGCGGGAACCTACGAGCAGTACTTC
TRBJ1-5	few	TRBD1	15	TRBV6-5	CASSMTGTGVQPQHF	TGTGCCAGCAGTATGACCGGGACAGGGGTCCAGCCCCAGCATTTT
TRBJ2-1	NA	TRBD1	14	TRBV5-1	CASSLDRGDNEQFF	TGCGCCAGCAGCCTGGACAGGGGTGATAATGAGCAGTTCTTC
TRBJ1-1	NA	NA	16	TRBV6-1	CASREGGVLSGTEAFF	TGTGCCAGCAGAGAAGGGGGGGTATTGTCCGGGACTGAAGCTTTCTTT
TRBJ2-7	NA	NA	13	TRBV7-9	CASTPGINYEQYF	TGTGCCAGCACCCCGGGAATTAACTACGAGCAGTACTTC
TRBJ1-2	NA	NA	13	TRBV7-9	CASSPTGDNGYTF	TGTGCCAGCAGCCCGACGGGAGATAACGGCTACACCTTC
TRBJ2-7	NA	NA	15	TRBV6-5	CASRRIAEGAYEQYF	TGTGCCAGCAGGAGGATAGCGGAGGGAGCCTACGAGCAGTACTTC
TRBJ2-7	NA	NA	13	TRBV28	CASSLGLRYEQYF	TGTGCCAGCAGTTTAGGACTGCGCTACGAGCAGTACTTC
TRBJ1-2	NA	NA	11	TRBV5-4	CASSSRVGYTF	TGTGCCAGCAGCTCGAGGGTAGGCTACACCTTC
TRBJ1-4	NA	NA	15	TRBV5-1	CASSLDYPTNEKLFF	TGCGCCAGCAGCTTGGACTACCCAACTAATGAAAAACTGTTTTTT
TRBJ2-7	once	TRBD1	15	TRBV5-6	CASSVTGGVSYEQYF	TGTGCCAGCAGCGTCACAGGGGGCGTCTCCTACGAGCAGTACTTC
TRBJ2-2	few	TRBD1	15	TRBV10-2	CASSESGGSGGELFF	TGCGCCAGCAGTGAATCAGGGGGCTCAGGCGGGGAGCTGTTTTTT
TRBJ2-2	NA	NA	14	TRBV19	CASKAGVNSGELFF	TGTGCCAGTAAAGCAGGGGTAAACTCCGGGGAGCTGTTTTTT
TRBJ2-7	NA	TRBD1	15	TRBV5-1	CASSLAGQGPYEQYF	TGCGCCAGCAGCTTGGCCGGACAGGGTCCCTACGAGCAGTACTTC
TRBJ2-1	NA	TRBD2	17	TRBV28	CASSLTTSGRSYNEQFF	TGTGCCAGCAGTCTCACTACTAGCGGGAGGTCCTACAATGAGCAGTTCTTC
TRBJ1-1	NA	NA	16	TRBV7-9	CASSLGRSFQDTEAFF	TGTGCCAGCAGCTTAGGGCGATCCTTTCAGGACACTGAAGCTTTCTTT
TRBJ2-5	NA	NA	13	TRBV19	CASKGQGGETQYF	TGTGCCAGTAAAGGGCAGGGAGGAGAGACCCAGTACTTC
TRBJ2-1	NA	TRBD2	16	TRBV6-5	CASSYSRLASYNEQFF	TGTGCCAGCAGTTACTCAAGACTAGCGTCGTACAATGAGCAGTTCTTC
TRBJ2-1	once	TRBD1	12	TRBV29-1	CSVETGPGEQFF	TGCAGCGTAGAGACAGGGCCAGGTGAGCAGTTCTTC
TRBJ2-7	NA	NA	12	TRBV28	CASSSFSYEQYF	TGTGCCAGCAGCTCCTTTTCGTACGAGCAGTACTTC
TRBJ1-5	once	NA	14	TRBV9	CASSVEGSYQPQHF	TGTGCCAGCAGCGTAGAAGGGAGTTATCAGCCCCAGCATTTT
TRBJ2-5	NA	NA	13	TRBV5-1	CASSLGPGETQYF	TGCGCCAGCAGCTTGGGCCCGGGGGAGACCCAGTACTTC
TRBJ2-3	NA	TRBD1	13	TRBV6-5	CASKTGGRDTQYF	TGTGCCAGCAAGACAGGGGGCCGGGATACGCAGTATTTT
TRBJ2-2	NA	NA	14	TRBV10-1	CASSAVLNTGELFF	TGCGCCAGCAGTGCTGTATTAAACACCGGGGAGCTGTTTTTT
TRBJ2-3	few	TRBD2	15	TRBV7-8	CASSFGLAVQDTQYF	TGTGCCAGCAGCTTCGGGCTAGCGGTGCAGGATACGCAGTATTTT
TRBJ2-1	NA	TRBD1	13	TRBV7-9	CASTTGTYNEQFF	TGTGCCAGCACGACAGGGACCTACAATGAGCAGTTCTTC
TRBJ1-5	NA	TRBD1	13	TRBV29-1	CSVEPGQGQPQHF	TGCAGCGTTGAACCGGGACAGGGCCAGCCCCAGCATTTT
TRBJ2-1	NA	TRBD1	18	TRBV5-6	CASSPGQGNWGSYNEQFF	TGTGCCAGCAGCCCGGGACAGGGGAACTGGGGCTCCTACAATGAGCAGTTCTTC
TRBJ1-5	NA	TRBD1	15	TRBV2	CASSVGQGAGQPQHF	TGTGCCAGCAGTGTCGGGCAGGGGGCAGGGCAGCCCCAGCATTTT
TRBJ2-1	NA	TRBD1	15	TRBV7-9	CASSTGTGGNNEQFF	TGTGCCAGCAGCACTGGGACAGGGGGAAACAATGAGCAGTTCTTC
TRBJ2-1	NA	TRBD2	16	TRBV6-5	CASSYSSAGGNNEQFF	TGTGCCAGCAGTTACTCTTCAGCGGGAGGGAACAATGAGCAGTTCTTC
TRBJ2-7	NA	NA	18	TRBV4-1	CASSQGPLTRYASYEQYF	TGCGCCAGCAGCCAAGGACCCCTCACTAGATACGCCTCCTACGAGCAGTACTTC
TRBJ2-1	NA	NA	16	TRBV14	CASSQVSGFPYNEQFF	TGTGCCAGCAGCCAAGTCTCCGGGTTCCCCTACAATGAGCAGTTCTTC
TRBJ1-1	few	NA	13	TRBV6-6	CATMGPLNTEAFF	TGTGCCACTATGGGGCCTTTGAACACTGAAGCTTTCTTT
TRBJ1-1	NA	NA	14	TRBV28	CASSPRQPNTEAFF	TGTGCCAGCAGTCCCCGACAGCCGAACACTGAAGCTTTCTTT
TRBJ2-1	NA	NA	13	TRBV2	CASTLLPRNEQFF	TGTGCCAGCACCCTACTACCGAGGAATGAGCAGTTCTTC
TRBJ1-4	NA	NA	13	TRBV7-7	CASSSNANEKLFF	TGTGCCAGCAGCTCCAATGCTAATGAAAAACTGTTTTTT
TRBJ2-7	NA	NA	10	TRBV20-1	CSAGRGEQYF	TGCAGTGCTGGGCGAGGGGAGCAGTACTTC
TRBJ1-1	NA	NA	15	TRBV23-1	CASSHGRAGNTEAFF	TGCGCCAGCAGTCATGGAAGGGCGGGGAACACTGAAGCTTTCTTT
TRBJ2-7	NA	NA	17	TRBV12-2	CASRYGLRDTTFGEQYF	TGTGCAAGTCGCTATGGGTTACGGGACACCACCTTCGGCGAGCAGTACTTC
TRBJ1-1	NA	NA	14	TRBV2	CASSSGMGDTEAFF	TGTGCCAGCAGCTCAGGGATGGGTGACACTGAAGCTTTCTTT
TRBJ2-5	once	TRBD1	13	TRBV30	CAWRTRGQETQYF	TGTGCCTGGAGAACTAGGGGGCAGGAGACCCAGTACTTC
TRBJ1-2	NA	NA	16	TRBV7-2	CASSLWADYKNYGYTF	TGTGCCAGCAGCTTATGGGCGGACTACAAAAACTATGGCTACACCTTC
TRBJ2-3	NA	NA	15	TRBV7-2	CASRPSGYSTDTQYF	TGTGCCAGCAGACCCAGCGGGTATAGCACAGATACGCAGTATTTT
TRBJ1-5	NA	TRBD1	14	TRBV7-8	CASSLQGARQPQHF	TGTGCCAGCAGCTTACAGGGGGCGAGGCAGCCCCAGCATTTT
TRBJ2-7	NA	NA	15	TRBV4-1	CASSLPTQGFNEQYF	TGCGCCAGCAGCCTACCCACGCAGGGGTTCAACGAGCAGTACTTC